This TCR beta chain was captured in a study of blood T cell repertoires in COVID-19. Generated by immunoSEQ multiplex PCR, the TCRdb table keeps only in-frame clones and is missing some. Of 70,000 to 90,000 clones listed, about 85% are singletons. There are 16 residues in the CDR3. CDR1 and CDR2 (germline): SEHNR, FQNEAQ (reference sequence). Between the trimmed V and J ends, which lost 5 bases and 2 bases, there was a span of 15 bases. This TCR was recovered from a human donor in a cohort sampled during active COVID-19. The material sequenced was peripheral blood. The V gene is TRBV7-9, the J gene TRBJ2-2, with D possibly TRBD1 on 5 matching bases. The chain's CDR3 is CASSPASRANTGELFF. CDR3 nucleotides: TGTGCCAGCAGCCCCGCGAGCAGGGCCAACACCGGGGAGCTGTTTTTT.